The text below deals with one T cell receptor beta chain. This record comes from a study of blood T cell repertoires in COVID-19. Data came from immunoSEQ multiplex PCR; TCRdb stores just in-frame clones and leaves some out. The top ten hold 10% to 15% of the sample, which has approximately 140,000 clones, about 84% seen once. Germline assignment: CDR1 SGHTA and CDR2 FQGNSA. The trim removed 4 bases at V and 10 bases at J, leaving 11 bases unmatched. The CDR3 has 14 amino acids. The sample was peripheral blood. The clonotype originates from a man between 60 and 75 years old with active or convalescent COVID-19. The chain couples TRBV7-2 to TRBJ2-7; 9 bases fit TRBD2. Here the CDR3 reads CASSSQGGTSYQYF. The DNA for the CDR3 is TGTGCCAGCAGCTCCCAAGGCGGGACTAGCTACCAGTACTTC.